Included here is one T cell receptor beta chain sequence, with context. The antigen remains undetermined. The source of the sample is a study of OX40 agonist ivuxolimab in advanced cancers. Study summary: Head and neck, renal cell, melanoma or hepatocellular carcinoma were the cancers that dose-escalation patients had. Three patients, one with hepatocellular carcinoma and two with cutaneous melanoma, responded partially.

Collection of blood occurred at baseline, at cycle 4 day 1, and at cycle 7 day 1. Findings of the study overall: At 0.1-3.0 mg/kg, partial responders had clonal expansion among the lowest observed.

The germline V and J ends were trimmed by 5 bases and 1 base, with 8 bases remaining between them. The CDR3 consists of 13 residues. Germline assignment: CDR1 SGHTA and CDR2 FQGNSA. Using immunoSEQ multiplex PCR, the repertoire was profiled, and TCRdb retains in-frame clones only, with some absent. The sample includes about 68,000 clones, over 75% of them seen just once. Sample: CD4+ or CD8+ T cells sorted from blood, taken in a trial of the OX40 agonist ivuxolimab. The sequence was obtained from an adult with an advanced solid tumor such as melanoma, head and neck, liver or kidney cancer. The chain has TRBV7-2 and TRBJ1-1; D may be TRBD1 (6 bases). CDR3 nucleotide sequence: TGTGCCAGCAGCGCGGACAGGAACACTGAAGCTTTCTTT. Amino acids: CASSADRNTEAFF.